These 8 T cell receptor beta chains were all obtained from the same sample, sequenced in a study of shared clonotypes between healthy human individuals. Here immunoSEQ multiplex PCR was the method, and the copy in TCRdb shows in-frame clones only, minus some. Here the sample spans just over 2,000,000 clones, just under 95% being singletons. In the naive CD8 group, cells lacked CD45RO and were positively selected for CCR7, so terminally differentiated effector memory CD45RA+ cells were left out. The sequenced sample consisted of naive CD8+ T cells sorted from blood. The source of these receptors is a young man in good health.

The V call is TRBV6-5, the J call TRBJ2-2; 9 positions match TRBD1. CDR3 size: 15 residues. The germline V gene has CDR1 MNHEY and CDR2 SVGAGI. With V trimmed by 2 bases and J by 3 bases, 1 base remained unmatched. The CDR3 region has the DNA TGTGCCAGCAGTTACGGGACAGGGTACACCGGGGAGCTGTTTTTT. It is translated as CASSYGTGYTGELFF.

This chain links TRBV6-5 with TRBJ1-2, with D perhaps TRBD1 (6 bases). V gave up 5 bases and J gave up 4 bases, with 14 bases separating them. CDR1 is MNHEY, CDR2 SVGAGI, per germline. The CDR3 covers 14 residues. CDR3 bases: TGTGCCAGCAGTCCCCCCACAGGGAGCTATGGCTACACCTTC. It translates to CASSPPTGSYGYTF.

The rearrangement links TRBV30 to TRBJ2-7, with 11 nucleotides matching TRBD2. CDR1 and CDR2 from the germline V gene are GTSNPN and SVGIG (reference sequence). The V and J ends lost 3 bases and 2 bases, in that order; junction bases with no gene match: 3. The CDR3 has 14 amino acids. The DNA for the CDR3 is TGTGCCTGGAGAGTAGCGGGGGGGCCCTACGAGCAGTACTTC. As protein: CAWRVAGGPYEQYF.

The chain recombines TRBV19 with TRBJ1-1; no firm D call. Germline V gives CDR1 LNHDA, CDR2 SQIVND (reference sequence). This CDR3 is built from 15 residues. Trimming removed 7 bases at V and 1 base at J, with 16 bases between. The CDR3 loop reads CASNPLQSGNTEAFF. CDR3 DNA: TGTGCCAGTAATCCTCTTCAGTCGGGGAACACTGAAGCTTTCTTT.

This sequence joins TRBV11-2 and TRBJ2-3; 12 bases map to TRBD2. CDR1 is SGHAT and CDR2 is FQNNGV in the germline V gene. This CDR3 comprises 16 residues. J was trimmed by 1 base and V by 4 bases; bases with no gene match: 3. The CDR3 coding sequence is TGTGCCAGCAGCTATAGACTAGCGGGGGGCACAGATACGCAGTATTTT. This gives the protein CASSYRLAGGTDTQYF.

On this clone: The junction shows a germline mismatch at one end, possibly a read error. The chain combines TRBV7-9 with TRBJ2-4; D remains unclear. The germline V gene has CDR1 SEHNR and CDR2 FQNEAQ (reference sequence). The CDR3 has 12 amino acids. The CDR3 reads CASSLEGYGLFF. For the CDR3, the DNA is TGTGCCAGCAGCTTAGAGGGCTACGGTCTTTTCTTC.

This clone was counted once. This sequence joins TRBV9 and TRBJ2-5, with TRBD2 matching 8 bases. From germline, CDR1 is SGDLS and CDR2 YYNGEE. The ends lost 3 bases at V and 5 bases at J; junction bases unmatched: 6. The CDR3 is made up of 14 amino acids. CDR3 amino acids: CASSGAGALETQYF. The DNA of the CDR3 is TGTGCCAGCAGCGGAGCGGGAGCGTTGGAGACCCAGTACTTC.

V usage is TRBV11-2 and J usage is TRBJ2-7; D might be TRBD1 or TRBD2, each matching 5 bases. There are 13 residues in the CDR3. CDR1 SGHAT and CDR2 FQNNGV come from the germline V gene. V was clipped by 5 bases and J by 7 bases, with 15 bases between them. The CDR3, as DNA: TGTGCCAGCAGCACGGGACCTCCCTCGGAGCAGTACTTC. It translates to CASSTGPPSEQYF.